The clone carrying this T cell receptor beta chain was seen only once. Alpha- and beta-chain coverage of first-strand cDNA came from TRAV- and TRBV-specific primers. The authors amplified TCRs for 20 to 25 PCR cycles with a constant-region primer and a V-primer adapter. Via MiXCR, TCRdb re-called the reads, giving one row per CDR3 protein. The data contain 30,000 or so distinct CDR3 sequences, 49% of them singletons. This sample is drawn from a study of low-dose radiotherapy and immunotherapy resistance in tumors. Study details: Intravenous nivolumab 240 mg every two weeks plus ipilimumab 1 mg/kg every six weeks was given to patients. Patients were on oral aspirin 300 mg taken daily for four cycles from cycle 1 day 1.

Regarding time point: after trial treatment. This sample's treatment: LDRT plus nivolumab, ipilimumab, low-dose cyclophosphamide and aspirin (RACIN trial). Germline CDR1 and CDR2: MNHNS and SASEGT. Trimming stripped 7 bases from V and 0 bases from J, with 16 bases between. This CDR3 region has 15 residues. Sequenced here: PBMCs, sampled after low-dose radiotherapy plus immunotherapy. This receptor was taken from a male donor with gallbladder cancer. This sequence joins TRBV6-1 and TRBJ2-7; D may be TRBD2 (5 bases). The CDR3 here is CASIAGAGPSYEQYF. The CDR3 nucleotides read TGTGCCAGCATTGCGGGTGCCGGACCCTCCTACGAGCAGTACTTC.